This TCR beta chain stems from a study of response to subunit inactivated influenza vaccine. This clonotype was observed a few times. Antigen unknown. This CDR3 has 15 amino acids. V dropped 0 bases and J dropped 0 bases, with 6 bases sitting between them. Germline assignment: CDR1 SGDLS and CDR2 YYNGEE. Points from the study as a whole: A suggestion made by the authors is that each seasonal influenza vaccination recruits few new T cells.

TCRdb fed the RT-PCR reads into MiXCR, producing one record per CDR3 protein. The data hold approximately 500,000 distinct CDR3 sequences, with 10% to 15% observed a single time. The sequencing used PBMCs from blood, collected more than 35 days after vaccination. The sequence was obtained from a man aged 50 to 59 who received an inactivated influenza vaccine. This chain connects TRBV9 to TRBJ2-2; no definite D call. DNA for the CDR3: TGTGCCAGCAGCGTAGACCCTGCGAACACCGGGGAGCTGTTTTTT. The encoded protein is CASSVDPANTGELFF.